The 29 T cell receptor beta chains listed next were all sequenced from one sample in a study of tumor-infiltrating lymphocytes in localized non-small cell lung cancer. Using immunoSEQ multiplex PCR, the repertoire was profiled, and TCRdb retains in-frame clones only, with some absent. The table lists approximately 17,000 clones, 65% to 85% of them singletons. The source material was lung tumor tissue. These receptors were obtained from a human donor with non-small cell lung cancer.

This clone occurred once. This sequence joins TRBV5-1 and TRBJ1-3; D not resolved. The CDR3 extends over 14 amino acids. V lost 1 base to trimming and J lost 0 bases, with 5 bases between them. Germline CDR1 reads SGHRS; CDR2 reads YFSETQ. CDR3 sequence reads: CASSLRSSGNTIYF. DNA of the CDR3: TGCGCCAGCAGCTTGAGGAGCTCTGGAAACACCATATATTTT.

The V call is TRBV5-1, the J call TRBJ1-4, with D unclear. Trimming removed 4 bases at V and 0 bases at J, with 7 bases between. This CDR3 has 14 residues. The germline V gene has CDR1 SGHRS and CDR2 YFSETQ. CDR3 in DNA: TGCGCCAGCAGCGGAGGGACAACTAATGAAAAACTGTTTTTT. It yields the protein CASSGGTTNEKLFF.

This clone was picked up a small number of times. The gene calls are TRBV29-1 and TRBJ2-5; TRBD1 aligns across 8 bases. CDR3 length equals 12 residues. The V gene's germline CDR1 is SQVTM and CDR2 ANQGSEA. The V gene end was trimmed by 4 bases and the J gene end by 3 bases; junction bases not matched to a gene: 1. The CDR3 region has the DNA TGCAGCGTTGGGACAGGGAAAGAGACCCAGTACTTC. Translated: CSVGTGKETQYF.

This chain links TRBV7-2 with TRBJ1-1; tentatively, D is TRBD1 (6 bases). There are 13 residues in the CDR3. Germline V gene sequence: CDR1 SGHTA, CDR2 FQGNSA. V lost 1 base to trimming and J lost 5 bases, with 8 bases between them. The CDR3 region is CASSLDRETEAFF. The CDR3 DNA sequence: TGTGCCAGCAGCTTAGACAGGGAGACTGAAGCTTTCTTT.

The chain recombines TRBV6-5 with TRBJ1-1, with D possibly matching TRBD1 (5 bases). CDR1 and CDR2 from the germline V gene are MNHEY and SVGAGI. The CDR3 is 15 amino acids. V lost 1 base to trimming and J lost 0 bases, with 9 bases between them. CDR3 protein: CASSYLGAVNTEAFF. As DNA, the CDR3 is TGTGCCAGCAGTTACTTAGGGGCCGTGAACACTGAAGCTTTCTTT.

This clone was observed a few times. CDR3 sequence (DNA): TGTGCCAGCAGCTTAGAGTCAGGCGGATACTACGAGCAGTACTTC. It codes for CASSLESGGYYEQYF. The rearrangement uses TRBV11-2 and TRBJ2-7, with D uncertain. Trimming took off 0 bases at V and 3 bases at J, with 12 bases between the two ends. This CDR3 has 15 amino acids. Germline assignment: CDR1 SGHAT and CDR2 FQNNGV.

The chain uses TRBV18 and TRBJ1-1, with TRBD1 matching 10 bases. Trimming took 5 bases from V and 5 from J; bases not matched to a gene: 11. The CDR3 has 16 amino acids. Looked up from germline, CDR1 is KGHSH and CDR2 is LQKENI. The CDR3 sequence is CASSTGTGVFGTEAFF. Written as DNA, the CDR3 is TGTGCCAGCTCAACGGGGACAGGGGTCTTCGGGACTGAAGCTTTCTTT.

CDR3 region: CASSAGLAGRTDTQYF. The DNA of the CDR3 is TGTGCCAGCAGCGCGGGACTAGCGGGACGCACAGATACGCAGTATTTT. This sequence joins TRBV9 and TRBJ2-3, with 13 bases lining up with TRBD2. The CDR3 consists of 16 residues. The junction had 2 bases not matched to a gene; V was cut back by 3 bases and J by 1 base. CDR1 is SGDLS, CDR2 YYNGEE, per germline.

This chain joins TRBV7-2 and TRBJ2-3; TRBD1 or TRBD2 may be the D gene (5 bases each). This CDR3 is 14 amino acids long. Germline-derived CDR1 and CDR2 are SGHTA and FQGNSA. V shed 5 bases and J shed 3 bases, with 12 bases lying between them. Here the CDR3 DNA reads TGTGCCAGCAGCCGGGGCTCCCGGACAGATACGCAGTATTTT. This encodes CASSRGSRTDTQYF.

The V gene is TRBV19, the J gene TRBJ2-1; 9 bases match TRBD2. V lost 4 bases and J lost 2; bases outside the gene matches: 3. Per the germline V gene, CDR1 is LNHDA and CDR2 is SQIVND (reference sequence). The CDR3 is 15 amino acids. The CDR3 region has the DNA TGTGCCAGTAGTAGCCAGCGGGGGGCCTACAATGAGCAGTTCTTC. Its protein product is CASSSQRGAYNEQFF. The variable domain in full, completed from reference TRBV19 and TRBJ2-1, reads DGGITQSPKYLFRKEGQNVTLSCEQNLNHDAMYWYRQDPGQGLRLIYYSQIVNDFQKGDIAEGYSVSREKKESFPLTVTSAQKNPTAFYLCASSSQRGAYNEQFFGPGTRLTVL.

V is TRBV28 and J is TRBJ1-5, with D hard to call. The V gene lost 5 bases and the J gene lost 4 bases, with 15 bases spanning the gap. The CDR3 runs to 15 residues. CDR1 and CDR2 (germline): MDHEN, SYDVKM. The CDR3 loop is CASSPRHGQNQPQHF. CDR3 nucleotide sequence: TGTGCCAGCAGTCCCAGACACGGCCAGAATCAGCCCCAGCATTTT.

CDR3 sequence: CASSIALNTEAFF. CDR3 nucleotide sequence: TGTGCCAGTAGTATAGCTCTGAACACTGAAGCTTTCTTT. This chain connects TRBV19 to TRBJ1-1, with no clear D. The CDR3 runs to 13 residues. Germline-derived CDR1 and CDR2 are LNHDA and SQIVND (reference sequence). The germline V and J ends were trimmed by 1 base and 0 bases, with 3 bases remaining between them.

V is TRBV6-1 and J is TRBJ1-5; D not resolved. The V gene lost 6 bases and the J gene lost 2 bases, with 11 bases spanning the gap. CDR1 MNHNS and CDR2 SASEGT come from the germline V gene. This CDR3 contains 14 residues. DNA of the CDR3: TGTGCCAGCAGCTATCGGGTAGGCAATCAGCCCCAGCATTTT. It codes for CASSYRVGNQPQHF.

CDR3 residues: CASSDLRDRLLTDTQYF. The CDR3 DNA is TGTGCCAGCAGTGACCTACGGGACAGGCTTCTCACAGATACGCAGTATTTT. The chain uses TRBV27 and TRBJ2-3, with 8 bases identical to TRBD1. V was pared by 5 bases and J by 2 bases, with 12 bases of the junction left unmatched. Per germline, CDR1 MNHEY and CDR2 SMNVEV (reference sequence). The CDR3 runs to 17 residues.

The table lists this clone with a few counts. The J gene is TRBJ1-1, the V gene TRBV4-3; D might be TRBD1 (5 bases). The CDR3 runs 13 residues. V lost 6 bases to trimming and J lost 0 bases, with 8 bases between them. CDR1 LGHNA and CDR2 YSLEER come from the germline V gene. The CDR3 DNA follows: TGCGCCAGCAGGGGACTCCTGAACACTGAAGCTTTCTTT. Translation: CASRGLLNTEAFF.

The V call is TRBV7-2, the J call TRBJ1-5; maybe TRBD1 (6 bases). Germline V gene lookup returns CDR1 SGHTA and CDR2 FQGNSA. V was shortened by 1 base and J by 5 bases, with 12 bases between the two germline ends. The CDR3 consists of 15 residues. The CDR3 sequence: CASSLEGGGDQPQHF. The CDR3 DNA sequence: TGTGCCAGCAGCTTAGAGGGGGGCGGGGATCAGCCCCAGCATTTT.

This rearrangement joins TRBV5-1 to TRBJ1-1; 8 nucleotides line up with TRBD1. V lost 0 bases to trimming and J lost 3 bases; unmatched junction nucleotides: 10. The CDR3 is 17 residues long. The germline V gene has CDR1 SGHRS and CDR2 YFSETQ. The CDR3 DNA reads TGCGCCAGCAGCTTGGTGTTACTCTCGGACAGGGACACTGAAGCTTTCTTT. This encodes CASSLVLLSDRDTEAFF.

CDR3 sequence reads: CSVVGGGRHSYEQYF. The CDR3 bases are TGCAGCGTTGTTGGCGGGGGCCGACACTCCTACGAGCAGTACTTC. The chain links TRBV29-1 to TRBJ2-5; perhaps TRBD2 as D (7 bases). Gene TRBJ2-7 matches the end of the DNA better, so the J call may be wrong. The CDR3 contains 15 residues. Germline CDR1 is SQVTM and CDR2 is ANQGSEA.

This sequence joins TRBV2 and TRBJ1-1; possibly TRBD1 for D (5 bases). The V gene lost 2 bases and the J gene lost 3 bases, with 13 bases spanning the gap. This CDR3 has 15 amino acids. Germline V gene lookup returns CDR1 SNHLY and CDR2 FYNNEI. For the CDR3, the DNA is TGTGCCAGCAGTGAAAACGGGGGGAGGGACACTGAAGCTTTCTTT. Protein product: CASSENGGRDTEAFF.

J is TRBJ2-7 and V is TRBV7-9; TRBD1 matches at 7 bases. Germline V gene sequence: CDR1 SEHNR, CDR2 FQNEAQ (reference sequence). CDR3 length equals 14 residues. V shed 5 bases, J shed 5 bases, and the junction held 9 bases outside the gene matches. CDR3 sequence: CASSPSGGLDEQYF. CDR3 DNA: TGTGCCAGCAGCCCGTCAGGGGGTCTGGACGAGCAGTACTTC. Combining the CDR3 with reference TRBV7-9 and TRBJ2-7 gives the whole variable domain DTGVSQNPRHKITKRGQNVTFRCDPISEHNRLYWYRQTLGQGPEFLTYFQNEAQLEKSRLLSDRFSAERPKGSFSTLEIQRTEQGDSAMYLCASSPSGGLDEQYFGPGTRLTVT.

V usage is TRBV7-2 and J usage is TRBJ1-1; possibly TRBD1 for D (5 bases). The CDR3 spans 14 residues. Trimming removed 5 bases from V and 0 bases from J, with 10 bases in between. Germline CDR1 is SGHTA and CDR2 is FQGNSA. This CDR3 is CASSPGRLNTEAFF. Here the CDR3 DNA reads TGTGCCAGCAGCCCGGGGCGGCTGAACACTGAAGCTTTCTTT.

The rearrangement joins TRBV4-3 to TRBJ1-2; 7 bases are shared with TRBD1. CDR1 and CDR2 from the germline V gene are LGHNA and YSLEER. This CDR3 region has 20 residues. Losses at the gene ends were 4 bases for V and 4 bases for J; bases not matched to a gene: 24. The CDR3 nucleotides are TGCGCCAGCAGCCTTAGGGGGGGGGACAGCAGCCGTCGTCCGTCCTATGGCTACACCTTC. It encodes CASSLRGGDSSRRPSYGYTF.

This chain uses TRBV23-1 with TRBJ1-1, with 10 bases identical to TRBD1. TRBV23-1 is placed among ORFs of uncertain function. Germline trimming cut 7 bases from V and 4 bases from J; bases unmatched to any gene: 15. The CDR3 length is 17 residues. DNA for the CDR3: TGCGCCAGCAACGGGACAGGGGCCGAGGGGTATGGCACTGAAGCTTTCTTT. It yields the protein CASNGTGAEGYGTEAFF.

The rearrangement links TRBV5-1 to TRBJ2-1; 10 nucleotides match TRBD2. CDR3 size: 19 residues. The V gene's germline CDR1 is SGHRS and CDR2 YFSETQ. The junction had 22 bases not matched to a gene; V was cut back by 4 bases and J by 9 bases. CDR3 nucleotides: TGCGCCAGCAGCCCCCAGGAGCCACTATATAGCGGGGGGCAGGTTGAGCAGTTCTTC. It encodes CASSPQEPLYSGGQVEQFF.

The rearrangement joins TRBV7-9 to TRBJ2-7; 7 bases map to TRBD1. CDR1 is SEHNR, CDR2 FQNEAQ, per germline (reference sequence). The junction had 6 bases not matched to a gene; V was cut back by 5 bases and J by 5 bases. The CDR3 length is 13 residues. The CDR3 DNA is TGTGCCAGCAGCCGATCCACAGGGGACGAGCAGTACTTC. Translated: CASSRSTGDEQYF.

The rearrangement joins TRBV6-5 to TRBJ2-7; D possibly corresponds to TRBD1 (5 bases). The length of the CDR3 is 11 residues. Trimming pared 7 bases from V and 2 bases from J, leaving 6 bases between. Germline values: CDR1 MNHEY, CDR2 SVGAGI. CDR3 region: CASKGPYEQYF. DNA of the CDR3: TGTGCCAGCAAGGGGCCCTACGAGCAGTACTTC.

The chain has TRBV11-3 and TRBJ2-1, with 9 bases lining up with TRBD2. The CDR3 consists of 17 residues. Per germline, CDR1 SGHNT and CDR2 YENEEA. The junction had 14 bases not matched to a gene; V was cut back by 5 bases and J by 6 bases. CDR3 amino acids: CASSERSGGTSGNEQFF. DNA for the CDR3: TGTGCCAGCAGCGAAAGGAGCGGGGGGACGTCCGGCAATGAGCAGTTCTTC.

J is TRBJ1-2 and V is TRBV25-1, with TRBD1 matching over 7 bases. In germline, CDR1 is MGHDK, CDR2 SYGVNS. The CDR3 consists of 16 residues. The V gene end was trimmed by 4 bases and the J gene end by 0 bases; junction bases not matched to a gene: 8. The CDR3 DNA reads as TGTGCCAGCAGTGGACAGGGTTCAAAAGCTAACTATGGCTACACCTTC. This codes for CASSGQGSKANYGYTF.

The chain combines TRBV6-1 with TRBJ2-7; 9 bases map to TRBD1. The CDR3 contains 14 residues. The J segment lost 12 bases and the V segment lost 3 bases, leaving 12 bases of the junction unmatched. Germline CDR1 and CDR2: MNHNS and SASEGT. DNA for the CDR3: TGTGCCAGCAGTGAGGCGGGACAGGGAGCGGTTTCGTACTTC. This translates into CASSEAGQGAVSYF.